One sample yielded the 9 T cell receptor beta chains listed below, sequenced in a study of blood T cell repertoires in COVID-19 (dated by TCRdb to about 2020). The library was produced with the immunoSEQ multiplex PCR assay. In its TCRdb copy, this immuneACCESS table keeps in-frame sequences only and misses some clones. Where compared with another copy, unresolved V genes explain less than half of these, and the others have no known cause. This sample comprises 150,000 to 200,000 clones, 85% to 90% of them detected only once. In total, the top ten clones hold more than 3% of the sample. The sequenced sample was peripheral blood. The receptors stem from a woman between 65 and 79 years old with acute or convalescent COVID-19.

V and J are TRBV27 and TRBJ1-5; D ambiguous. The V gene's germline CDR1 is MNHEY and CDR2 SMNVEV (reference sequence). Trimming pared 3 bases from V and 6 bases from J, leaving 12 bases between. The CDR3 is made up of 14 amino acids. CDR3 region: CASSFSSGTQPQHF. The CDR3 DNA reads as TGTGCCAGCAGTTTTTCGTCAGGCACTCAGCCCCAGCATTTT.

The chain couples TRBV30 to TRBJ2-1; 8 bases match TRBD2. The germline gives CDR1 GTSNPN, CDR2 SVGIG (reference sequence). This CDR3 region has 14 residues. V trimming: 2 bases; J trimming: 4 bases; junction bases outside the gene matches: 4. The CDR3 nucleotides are TGTGCCTGGAGTAGGGTAGCGGGGTACAATGAGCAGTTCTTC. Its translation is CAWSRVAGYNEQFF.

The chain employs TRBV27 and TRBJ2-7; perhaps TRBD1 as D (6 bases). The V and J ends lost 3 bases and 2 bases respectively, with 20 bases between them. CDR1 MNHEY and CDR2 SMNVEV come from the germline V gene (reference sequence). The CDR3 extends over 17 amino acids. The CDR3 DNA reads TGTGCCAGCAGTTTGGGGGTTTGGGCAGGGGTAGCCTACGAGCAGTACTTC. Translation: CASSLGVWAGVAYEQYF.

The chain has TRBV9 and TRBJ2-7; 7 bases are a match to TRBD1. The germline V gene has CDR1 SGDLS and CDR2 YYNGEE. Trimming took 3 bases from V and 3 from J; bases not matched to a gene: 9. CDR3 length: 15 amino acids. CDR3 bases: TGTGCCAGCAGCGAGCGGACAGGTTGGGACTACGAGCAGTACTTC. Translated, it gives CASSERTGWDYEQYF. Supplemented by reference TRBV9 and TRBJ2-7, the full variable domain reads DSGVTQTPKHLITATGQRVTLRCSPRSGDLSVYWYQQSLDQGLQFLIQYYNGEERAKGNILERFSAQQFPDLHSELNLSSLELGDSALYFCASSERTGWDYEQYFGPGTRLTVT.

The CDR3 protein is CASSLAVRGTAYEQYF. As DNA, the CDR3 is TGCGCCAGCAGCTTGGCGGTACGGGGAACAGCCTACGAGCAGTACTTC. This chain joins TRBV5-1 and TRBJ2-7, with D tentatively TRBD2 (5 bases). V was trimmed by 0 bases and J by 2 bases, leaving 15 bases between them. The CDR3 sequence is 16 residues long. Germline V lookup: CDR1 SGHRS, CDR2 YFSETQ.

CDR3 in DNA: TGCGCCAGCAGCACCGGACTAGCGGGGGTCGGGGGCTACGAGCAGTACTTC. Protein: CASSTGLAGVGGYEQYF. This sequence joins TRBV5-1 and TRBJ2-7; 13 bases fit TRBD2. CDR1 is SGHRS and CDR2 is YFSETQ in the germline V gene. The CDR3 totals 17 residues. V lost 4 bases to trimming and J lost 3 bases; unmatched junction nucleotides: 10.

The CDR3 loop is CASRIAGGTGEQYF. The DNA of the CDR3 is TGTGCCAGCAGAATAGCGGGAGGAACGGGGGAGCAGTACTTC. This chain uses TRBV6-6 with TRBJ2-7; 10 positions agree with TRBD2. With V trimmed by 6 bases and J by 7 bases, 9 bases remained unmatched. The CDR3 is 14 residues long. Germline CDR1 is MNHNY and CDR2 is SVGAGI (reference sequence).

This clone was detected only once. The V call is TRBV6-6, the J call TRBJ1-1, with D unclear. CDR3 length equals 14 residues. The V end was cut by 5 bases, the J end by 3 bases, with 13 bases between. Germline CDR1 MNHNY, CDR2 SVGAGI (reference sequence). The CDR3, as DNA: TGTGCCAGCAGTCCCCGCCGCGGCCACACTGAAGCTTTCTTT. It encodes CASSPRRGHTEAFF.

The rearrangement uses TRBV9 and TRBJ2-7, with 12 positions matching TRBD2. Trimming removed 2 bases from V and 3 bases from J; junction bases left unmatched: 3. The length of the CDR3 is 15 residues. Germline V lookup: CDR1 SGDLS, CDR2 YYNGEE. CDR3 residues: CASSVTSGSLYEQYF. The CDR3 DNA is TGTGCCAGCAGCGTGACTAGCGGGAGTCTCTACGAGCAGTACTTC.